This TCR beta chain stems from a study of identical twins. This clonotype was counted at least ten times. V lost 6 bases, J lost 2 bases, and 6 bases stayed unmatched. This CDR3 spans 15 amino acids. Unique molecular identifiers were present on the cDNA, and a universal primer site came from template switching. MiXCR, run by TCRdb on the 5' RACE reads, gives a single entry per CDR3 protein. Among around 480,000 distinct CDR3 sequences, 12% to 15% were seen once, and the ten largest hold 0.4% to 0.55%. The sample was also linked to a second study, of yellow fever vaccine responses in identical twins.

The sequencing sample was made of CD4+ T cells sorted from blood. This clonotype was sampled from a woman aged 18-30 years in good health. V is TRBV12-3 or TRBV12-4 and J is TRBJ2-2; 7 positions agree with TRBD2. CDR3 DNA sequence: TGTGCCAGCAGAGTAGCGGGCACTAACACCGGGGAGCTGTTTTTT. Amino acid sequence: CASRVAGTNTGELFF.